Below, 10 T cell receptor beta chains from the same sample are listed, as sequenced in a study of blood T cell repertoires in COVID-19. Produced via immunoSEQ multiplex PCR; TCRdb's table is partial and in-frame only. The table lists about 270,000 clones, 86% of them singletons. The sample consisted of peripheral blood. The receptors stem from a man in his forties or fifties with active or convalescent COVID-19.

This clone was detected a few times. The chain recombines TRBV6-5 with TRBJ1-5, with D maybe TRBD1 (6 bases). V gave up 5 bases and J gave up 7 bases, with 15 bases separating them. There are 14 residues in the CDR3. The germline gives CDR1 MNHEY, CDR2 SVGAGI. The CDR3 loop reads CASSHINRDQPQHF. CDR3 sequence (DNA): TGTGCCAGCAGTCATATTAACAGGGACCAGCCCCAGCATTTT.

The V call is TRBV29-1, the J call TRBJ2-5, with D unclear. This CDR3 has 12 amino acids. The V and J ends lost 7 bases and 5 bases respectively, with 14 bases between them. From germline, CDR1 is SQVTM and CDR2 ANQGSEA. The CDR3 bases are TGCAGCGCGGCATATGGTGGCGAGACCCAGTACTTC. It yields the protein CSAAYGGETQYF.

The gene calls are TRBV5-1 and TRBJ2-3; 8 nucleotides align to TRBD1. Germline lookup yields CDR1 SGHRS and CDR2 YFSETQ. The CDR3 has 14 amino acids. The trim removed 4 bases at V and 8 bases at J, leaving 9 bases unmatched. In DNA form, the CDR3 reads TGCGCCAGCAGCATCGGACAGGGTTCGTCTACGCAGTATTTT. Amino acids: CASSIGQGSSTQYF.

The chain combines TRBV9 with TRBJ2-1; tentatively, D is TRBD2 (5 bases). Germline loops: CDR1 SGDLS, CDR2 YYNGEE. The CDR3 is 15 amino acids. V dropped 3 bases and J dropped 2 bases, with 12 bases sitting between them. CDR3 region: CASSAEASPYNEQFF. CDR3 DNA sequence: TGTGCCAGCAGCGCGGAGGCTAGCCCCTACAATGAGCAGTTCTTC. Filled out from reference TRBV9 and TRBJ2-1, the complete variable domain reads DSGVTQTPKHLITATGQRVTLRCSPRSGDLSVYWYQQSLDQGLQFLIQYYNGEERAKGNILERFSAQQFPDLHSELNLSSLELGDSALYFCASSAEASPYNEQFFGPGTRLTVL.

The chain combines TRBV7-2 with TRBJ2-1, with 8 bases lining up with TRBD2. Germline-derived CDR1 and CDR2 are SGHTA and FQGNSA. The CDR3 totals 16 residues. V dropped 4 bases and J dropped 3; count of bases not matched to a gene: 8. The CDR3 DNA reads TGTGCCAGCAGCTCCCTTAGCGGGGTAGACTACAATGAGCAGTTCTTC. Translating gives CASSSLSGVDYNEQFF.

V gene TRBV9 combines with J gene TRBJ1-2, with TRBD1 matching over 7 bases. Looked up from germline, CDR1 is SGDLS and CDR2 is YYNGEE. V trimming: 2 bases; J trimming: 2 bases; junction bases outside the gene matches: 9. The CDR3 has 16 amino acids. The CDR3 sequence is CASSVRRDSFNYGYTF. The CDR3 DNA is TGTGCCAGCAGCGTCAGAAGGGACAGTTTCAACTATGGCTACACCTTC.

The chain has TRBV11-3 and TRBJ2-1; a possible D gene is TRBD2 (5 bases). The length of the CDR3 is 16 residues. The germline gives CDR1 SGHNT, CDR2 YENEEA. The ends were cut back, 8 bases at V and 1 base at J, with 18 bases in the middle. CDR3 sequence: CASGPPPAVSYNEQFF. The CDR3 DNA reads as TGTGCCAGCGGCCCGCCTCCAGCGGTATCCTACAATGAGCAGTTCTTC.

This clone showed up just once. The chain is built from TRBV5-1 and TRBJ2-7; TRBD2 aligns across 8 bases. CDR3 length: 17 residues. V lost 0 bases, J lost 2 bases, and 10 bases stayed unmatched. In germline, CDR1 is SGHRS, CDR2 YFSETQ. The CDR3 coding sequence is TGCGCCAGCAGCTTGGATATATCTGGAGCGGGAGCCTACGAGCAGTACTTC. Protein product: CASSLDISGAGAYEQYF.

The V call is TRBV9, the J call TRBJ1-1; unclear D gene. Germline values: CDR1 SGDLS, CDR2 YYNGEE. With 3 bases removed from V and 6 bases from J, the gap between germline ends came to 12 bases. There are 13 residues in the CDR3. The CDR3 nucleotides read TGTGCCAGCAGCGCGGGGATCTCGGCTGAAGCTTTCTTT. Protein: CASSAGISAEAFF.

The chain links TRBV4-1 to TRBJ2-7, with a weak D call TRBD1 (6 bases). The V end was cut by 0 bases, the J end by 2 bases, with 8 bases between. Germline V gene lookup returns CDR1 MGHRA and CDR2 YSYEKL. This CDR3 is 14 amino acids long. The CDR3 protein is CASSQDRGTYEQYF. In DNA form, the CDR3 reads TGCGCCAGCAGCCAAGACAGGGGTACCTACGAGCAGTACTTC.